Listed here are 4 T cell receptor beta chains from one sample, sequenced in a study of T cell changes during pregnancy in multiple sclerosis (dated by TCRdb to between 2018 and 2021). Library preparation employed the immunoSEQ multiplex PCR assay. Sourced from immuneACCESS, this table was stored by TCRdb with only in-frame sequences that have V and J called. A share of the clones is absent; for the studies checked, an unresolved V gene accounts for under half, and the remainder has no known explanation. The sample data list 25,000 to 35,000 clones, and about 92% of these were observed just once. The top ten clones comprise 0.44% of the sample. Sequencing was performed on CD4+ T cells from peripheral blood mononuclear cells, taken in the second trimester of pregnancy. The receptors come from a female donor in good health, enrolled as a control in a pregnancy study.

This clone occurred a few times. The genes are TRBV2 and TRBJ1-4; 9 bases match TRBD1. Germline loops: CDR1 SNHLY, CDR2 FYNNEI. The CDR3 totals 14 residues. Trimming at V came to 3 bases and at J to 8 bases, leaving 4 bases not matched to a gene. Here the CDR3 DNA reads TGTGCCAGCAGTGACAGGACAGGGGAGGAAAAACTGTTTTTT. Its protein product is CASSDRTGEEKLFF.

This sequence joins TRBV5-6 and TRBJ1-6; 9 bases align to TRBD1. Germline-derived CDR1 and CDR2 are SGHDT and YYEEEE. The CDR3 loop spans 15 amino acids. The V segment lost 2 bases and the J segment 9 bases; nucleotides outside the gene matches: 6. The CDR3 region has the DNA TGTGCCAGCAGCTTTAGGACAGGGGAGGCTTCACCCCTCCACTTT. As protein: CASSFRTGEASPLHF.

The chain couples TRBV9 to TRBJ2-7; tentatively, D is TRBD1 (5 bases). This CDR3 is built from 16 residues. The V gene lost 1 base and the J gene lost 3 bases, with 17 bases spanning the gap. CDR1 and CDR2 from the germline V gene are SGDLS and YYNGEE. For the CDR3, the DNA is TGTGCCAGCAGCGTAATATATTGTCAGGGATACTACGAGCAGTACTTC. It translates to CASSVIYCQGYYEQYF.

The chain joins TRBV6-1 to TRBJ1-1; D is unresolved. CDR3 length: 13 residues. CDR1 MNHNS and CDR2 SASEGT come from the germline V gene. Trimming took 8 bases from V and 3 from J, leaving 13 bases between them. The CDR3 loop reads CASGAKFDTEAFF. The CDR3 DNA is TGTGCCAGCGGAGCTAAATTTGACACTGAAGCTTTCTTT.